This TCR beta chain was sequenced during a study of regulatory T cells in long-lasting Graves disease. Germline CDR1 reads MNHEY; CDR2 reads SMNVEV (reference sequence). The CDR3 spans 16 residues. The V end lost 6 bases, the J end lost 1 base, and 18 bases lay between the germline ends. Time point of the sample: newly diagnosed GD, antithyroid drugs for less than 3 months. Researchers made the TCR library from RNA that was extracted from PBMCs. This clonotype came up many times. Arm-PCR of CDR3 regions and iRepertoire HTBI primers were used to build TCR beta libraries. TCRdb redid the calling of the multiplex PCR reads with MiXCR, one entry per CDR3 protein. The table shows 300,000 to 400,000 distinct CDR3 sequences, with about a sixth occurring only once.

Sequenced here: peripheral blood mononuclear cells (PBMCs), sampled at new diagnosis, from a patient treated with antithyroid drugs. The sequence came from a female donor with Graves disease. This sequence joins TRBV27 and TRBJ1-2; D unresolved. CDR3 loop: CASRVLGPQSNYGYTF. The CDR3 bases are TGTGCCAGCAGAGTCCTAGGGCCCCAAAGTAACTATGGCTACACCTTC.